These T cell receptor beta chains were read from a single sample in a study of blood T cell repertoires in COVID-19. This table comes from immunoSEQ multiplex PCR, and its TCRdb copy is limited to in-frame clones, with some not included. The sample has roughly 360,000 clones, less than 90% seen once. Sequenced sample: PBMCs or T cells enriched from blood (not recorded which). The receptor source for this set is a woman between 45 and 65 years old who had recovered from COVID-19. CDR3s include the opening cysteine and the closing phenylalanine or tryptophan. D genes are given only for firm matches. Clone size is given for some rows only: seen once, a few or many times, or a class if the clone is expanded.

v_call: TRBV9
clone_size: once
j_call: TRBJ2-7
d_call: -
cdr3_aa: CASSASAEQYF
cdr3_nt: TGTGCCAGCAGCGCTAGCGCAGAGCAGTACTTC

v_call: TRBV10-3
clone_size: -
j_call: TRBJ2-5
d_call: -
cdr3_aa: CAISDWGRETQYF
cdr3_nt: TGTGCCATCAGTGATTGGGGGCGAGAGACCCAGTACTTC

v_call: TRBV11-2
clone_size: -
j_call: TRBJ2-2
d_call: TRBD2
cdr3_aa: CASSLDLVLAGGTGELFF
cdr3_nt: TGTGCCAGCAGCTTAGATCTCGTTCTAGCGGGGGGTACCGGGGAGCTGTTTTTT

v_call: TRBV6-5
clone_size: -
j_call: TRBJ1-2
d_call: -
cdr3_aa: CASSYTRTDYGYTF
cdr3_nt: TGTGCCAGCAGCTACACACGGACAGATTATGGCTACACCTTC

v_call: TRBV30
clone_size: -
j_call: TRBJ1-5
d_call: -
cdr3_aa: CAWSVLTELNQPQHF
cdr3_nt: TGTGCCTGGAGTGTATTGACAGAACTCAATCAGCCCCAGCATTTT

v_call: TRBV4-3
clone_size: -
j_call: TRBJ1-1
d_call: -
cdr3_aa: CASSQRQGRDNTEAFF
cdr3_nt: TGCGCCAGCAGCCAGAGGCAGGGAAGAGATAACACTGAAGCTTTCTTT

v_call: TRBV10-3
clone_size: -
j_call: TRBJ2-1
d_call: -
cdr3_aa: CAIRSASGSYNEQFF
cdr3_nt: TGTGCCATCAGAAGTGCATCGGGAAGCTACAATGAGCAGTTCTTC

v_call: TRBV18
clone_size: -
j_call: TRBJ1-1
d_call: TRBD1
cdr3_aa: CASSRGQGRAFF
cdr3_nt: TGTGCCAGCTCCCGGGGACAGGGTCGAGCTTTCTTT

v_call: TRBV6-5
clone_size: -
j_call: TRBJ1-5
d_call: TRBD1
cdr3_aa: CASSTTGGRGQPQHF
cdr3_nt: TGTGCCAGCAGTACGACAGGGGGCCGCGGTCAGCCCCAGCATTTT

v_call: TRBV28
clone_size: many
j_call: TRBJ1-2
d_call: TRBD1
cdr3_aa: CASSSTGGDWPPNYGYTF
cdr3_nt: TGTGCCAGCAGTTCGACAGGGGGCGATTGGCCCCCCAACTATGGCTACACCTTC

v_call: TRBV4-1
clone_size: -
j_call: TRBJ1-2
d_call: -
cdr3_aa: CASSQEIRSNYGYTF
cdr3_nt: TGCGCCAGCAGCCAAGAAATCAGATCTAACTATGGCTACACCTTC